This TCR beta chain was observed in a study of T cell responses to AZD1222 COVID-19 vaccine. Whole-study findings and limits: Among AZD1222 vaccinees, only 6 or 7 were seropositive at baseline.

Assay used: immunoSEQ multiplex PCR; TCRdb lists only in-frame clones, some missing. The sample holds tens of thousands of clones; 92% are singletons and the top ten take roughly 3.1%. Points on this clone: The antigen is not known.

This TCR was recovered from an adult who received the AZD1222 COVID-19 vaccine. Here the sequenced sample was peripheral blood, taken 28 days after the second AZD1222 dose.

In nucleotides, the CDR3 is TGTGCCAGCAGCTTAGTGGGGGGGGTGGTAGATACGCAGTATTTT. It is translated as CASSLVGGVVDTQYF. The rearrangement uses TRBV11-2 and TRBJ2-3; 7 bases agree with TRBD2. Per the germline V gene, CDR1 is SGHAT and CDR2 is FQNNGV. The CDR3 has 15 residues. The V segment lost 1 base and the J segment 5 bases; nucleotides outside the gene matches: 6.